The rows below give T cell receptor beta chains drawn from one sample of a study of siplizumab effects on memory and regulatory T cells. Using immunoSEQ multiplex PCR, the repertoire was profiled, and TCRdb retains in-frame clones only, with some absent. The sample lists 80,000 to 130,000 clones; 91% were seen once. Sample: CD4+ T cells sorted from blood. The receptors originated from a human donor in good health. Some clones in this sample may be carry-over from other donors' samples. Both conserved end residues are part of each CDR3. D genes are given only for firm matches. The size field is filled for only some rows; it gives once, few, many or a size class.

CASSSVTSGAGEQYF,TGTGCCAGCAGCTCGGTGACTAGCGGGGCTGGCGAGCAGTACTTC,TRBD2,few,TRBJ2-7,TRBV7-6
CASSLGGQVNQPQHF,TGTGCCAGCAGCTTAGGCGGACAGGTCAATCAGCCCCAGCATTTT,TRBD1,NA,TRBJ1-5,TRBV7-8
CASKLDRGLSYGYTF,TGTGCCAGCAAATTGGACAGGGGGCTTAGCTATGGCTACACCTTC,TRBD1,NA,TRBJ1-2,TRBV6-1
CASGHPLKTPSSGNTIYF,TGTGCCAGCGGACACCCCCTGAAGACACCAAGCTCTGGAAACACCATATATTTT,NA,once,TRBJ1-3,TRBV2
CASGLVRRPPSPYEQYF,TGTGCTAGTGGTTTGGTACGTAGGCCCCCAAGTCCATACGAGCAGTACTTC,NA,NA,TRBJ2-7,TRBV12-5
CASKGLRETGDTQYF,TGCGCCAGCAAGGGGCTGCGGGAGACAGGAGATACGCAGTATTTT,NA,few,TRBJ2-3,TRBV5-1
CASSTTGGSYEQYF,TGCGCCAGCAGCACGACAGGGGGCTCCTACGAGCAGTACTTC,TRBD1,NA,TRBJ2-7,TRBV5-1
CASRLGSYEQYF,TGTGCCAGCAGGCTCGGTTCCTACGAGCAGTACTTC,NA,NA,TRBJ2-7,TRBV21-1
CASSGTMLAKNIQYF,TGTGCCAGCAGTGGTACCATGCTAGCCAAAAACATTCAGTACTTC,NA,NA,TRBJ2-4,TRBV2
CSVGTGKADTQYF,TGCAGCGTTGGTACGGGAAAGGCAGATACGCAGTATTTT,NA,NA,TRBJ2-3,TRBV29-1
CASRQTGGNEQFF,TGTGCCAGCAGGCAGACGGGTGGCAATGAGCAGTTCTTC,NA,NA,TRBJ2-1,TRBV6-6
CASSRGTGETQYF,TGCGCCAGCAGCCGGGGGACAGGGGAGACGCAGTACTTC,TRBD1,NA,TRBJ2-7,TRBV5-1
CASRQGFSWVDYGYTF,TGTGCCAGCAGACAGGGGTTCAGCTGGGTTGACTATGGCTACACCTTC,TRBD1,NA,TRBJ1-2,TRBV5-8
CASSLGTALQSGNTIYF,TGCGCCAGCAGCTTGGGGACAGCACTTCAATCTGGAAACACCATATATTTT,NA,NA,TRBJ1-3,TRBV5-1
CASSFRLAHEQYF,TGTGCCAGCAGTTTTAGGCTAGCCCACGAGCAGTACTTC,NA,NA,TRBJ2-7,TRBV28
CASSFLRGEQETQYF,TGTGCCAGCAGTTTCCTGAGGGGGGAACAAGAGACCCAGTACTTC,NA,once,TRBJ2-5,TRBV28
CASSVDRGNTGELFF,TGTGCCAGCAGTGTGGACAGGGGGAACACCGGGGAGCTGTTTTTT,TRBD1,NA,TRBJ2-2,TRBV6-1
CASNLAGGITDTQYF,TGTGCCAGCAACCTAGCGGGGGGTATCACAGATACGCAGTATTTT,TRBD2,NA,TRBJ2-3,TRBV6-1
CASSLRGNGYTF,TGTGCCAGCAGCTTAAGAGGGAACGGCTACACCTTC,NA,NA,TRBJ1-2,TRBV7-9
CSVVISRRYNEQFF,TGCAGCGTTGTCATTTCGCGCAGGTACAATGAGCAGTTCTTC,NA,NA,TRBJ2-1,TRBV29-1
CASSLGQGRYEQYF,TGTGCCAGCAGTTTGGGACAGGGGAGGTACGAGCAGTACTTC,TRBD1,NA,TRBJ2-7,TRBV28
CATTSGASADTQYF,TGCGCCACCACGAGCGGTGCATCCGCAGATACGCAGTATTTT,NA,NA,TRBJ2-3,TRBV5-1
CASSLGGYEQYF,TGTGCCAGCAGCTTGGGGGGGTACGAGCAGTACTTC,NA,NA,TRBJ2-7,TRBV5-8
CASRTSGTSPTYEQYF,TGTGCCAGTAGGACTTCCGGGACTAGCCCAACCTACGAGCAGTACTTC,TRBD2,NA,TRBJ2-7,TRBV19
CASLRTQAGNTIYF,TGTGCCAGCTTGAGGACCCAGGCTGGAAACACCATATATTTT,NA,NA,TRBJ1-3,TRBV28
CASSLTGTRREGYTF,TGTGCCAGCAGTTTGACAGGGACACGGAGAGAGGGCTACACCTTC,TRBD1,once,TRBJ1-2,TRBV27
CASSRSSYNEQFF,TGTGCCAGCAGTCGGAGCTCCTACAATGAGCAGTTCTTC,NA,NA,TRBJ2-1,TRBV6-6
CASSPAGPHQQYF,TGTGCCAGCTCACCAGCGGGACCCCACCAACAGTACTTC,NA,NA,TRBJ2-7,TRBV18
CASVREGFAEKLFF,TGTGCTAGTGTCCGGGAGGGCTTTGCTGAAAAACTGTTTTTT,NA,NA,TRBJ1-4,TRBV12-5
CASKRAVETQYF,TGTGCAAGCAAAAGGGCAGTGGAGACCCAGTACTTC,NA,NA,TRBJ2-5,TRBV2
CASSPGTSGSSYEQYF,TGTGCCAGCAGCCCGGGGACTAGCGGGAGCTCCTACGAGCAGTACTTC,TRBD2,NA,TRBJ2-7,TRBV5-4
CASSLSHRGYGYTF,TGTGCCAGCAGTTTATCCCACAGGGGCTATGGCTACACCTTC,TRBD1,NA,TRBJ1-2,TRBV28
CASSPRIRPTDTQYF,TGTGCCAGCAGTCCCCGGATCCGTCCCACAGATACGCAGTATTTT,NA,NA,TRBJ2-3,TRBV27